This T cell receptor beta chain comes out of a study of T-cell memory formation after mild COVID-19. Study summary: TCR clusters showed largely donor specificity.

V lost 5 bases and J 7 bases, leaving 9 bases between the germline ends. The CDR3 runs 12 residues. Germline CDR1 is SGHAT and CDR2 is FQDESV (reference sequence). Findings and limits, study-wide: Certain responding clones were present in pre-infection memory, suggesting participation of cross-reactive memory. Mainly in CM and EM were contracting CD4+ clones; CD8+ were in EMRA. Day 15 to 85 contracting clones showed balanced CD4/CD8; day 15 to 37 expanders favored CD4+.

This clonotype was detected ten times or more. Its target is not known. TCRdb reprocessed the 5' RACE reads via MiXCR and lists one record per CDR3 protein. The profile shows 100,000 or so distinct CDR3 sequences, roughly 11% of them singletons. J is TRBJ2-1 and V is TRBV11-1, with unresolved D. Sequenced material: PBMCs or a T cell subset sorted from them (not recorded which). The TCR comes from a man younger than 35 who had mild COVID-19 (a few samples of this study predate the infection). Cell type and time point are not known. The CDR3 spells CASSRNGNEQFF. In nucleotides, the CDR3 is TGTGCCAGCAGCCGCAACGGGAATGAGCAGTTCTTC.